These 31 T cell receptor beta chains were sequenced from one sample in a study of T-cell reconstitution after alpha-beta-depleted transplantation in children. During its preparation, the TCRbeta library received unique molecular identifiers. A single record per CDR3 protein comes from TCRdb applying MiXCR to the PCR reads. Of 400,000 to 500,000 distinct CDR3 sequences in the sample, roughly a tenth were seen once. The sample in question was PBMCs from the stem cell graft donor, obtained from the stem cell graft. The receptor set was obtained from a human donor who donated a stem cell graft to a child with acute myeloid leukemia.

CDR3 protein: CSASFNAGTLKNIQYF. The CDR3 DNA reads TGCAGTGCTAGTTTTAATGCGGGGACCCTTAAAAACATTCAGTACTTC. The gene calls are TRBV20-1 and TRBJ2-4, with D possibly matching TRBD2 (6 bases). Germline V lookup: CDR1 DFQATT, CDR2 SNEGSKA (reference sequence). V lost 3 bases and J lost 4, with 19 bases in between. This CDR3 comprises 16 residues.

This clonotype has more than one count but fewer than ten. The J gene is TRBJ2-2, the V gene TRBV6-4; D is unresolved. This CDR3 has 14 amino acids. The germline V and J ends were trimmed by 1 base and 2 bases, with 5 bases remaining between them. The germline V gene encodes CDR1 MRHNA and CDR2 SNTAGT. Here the CDR3 DNA reads TGTGCCAGCAGTGACTTCCCTAACACCGGGGAGCTGTTTTTT. Encoded protein: CASSDFPNTGELFF.

In its sample, this clonotype was seen many times. This chain joins TRBV4-3 and TRBJ1-5; 9 bases fit TRBD1. Germline assignment: CDR1 LGHNA and CDR2 YSLEER. With V trimmed by 0 bases and J by 6 bases, 6 bases remained unmatched. The CDR3 spans 16 residues. CDR3 nucleotides: TGCGCCAGCAGCCAAGACTACAGGGGGCTCGTTCAGCCCCAGCATTTT. It translates to CASSQDYRGLVQPQHF.

V and J are TRBV7-6 and TRBJ2-7; TRBD2 matches 9 bases. The CDR3 totals 16 residues. V dropped 2 bases and J dropped 1; count of bases not matched to a gene: 6. Germline V gene lookup returns CDR1 SGHVS and CDR2 FNYEAQ. The CDR3: CASSLTSGSFSYEQYF. DNA for the CDR3: TGTGCCAGCAGCTTAACTAGCGGGTCATTTTCCTACGAGCAGTACTTC. The whole variable domain, filled in from reference TRBV7-6 and TRBJ2-7, reads GAGVSQSPRYKVTKRGQDVALRCDPISGHVSLYWYRQALGQGPEFLTYFNYEAQQDKSGLPNDRFSAERPEGSISTLTIQRTEQRDSAMYRCASSLTSGSFSYEQYFGPGTRLTVT.

The J gene is TRBJ2-7, the V gene TRBV7-6; D is possibly TRBD1 (6 bases). The CDR3 runs 13 residues. Deletions cut 1 base from V and 6 bases from J, with 10 bases between. Germline CDR1 reads SGHVS; CDR2 reads FNYEAQ. This CDR3 is CASSLDGGGEQYV. The CDR3 bases are TGTGCCAGCAGCTTAGATGGGGGCGGCGAGCAGTACGTC.

This clonotype was found a few times. The CDR3 protein is CSARPYRGLETQYF. The DNA for the CDR3 is TGCAGTGCTAGACCGTACAGGGGCTTGGAGACCCAGTACTTC. This rearrangement joins TRBV20-1 to TRBJ2-5; TRBD1 matches 7 bases. The CDR3 loop spans 14 amino acids. From germline, CDR1 is DFQATT and CDR2 SNEGSKA (reference sequence). V lost 2 bases, J lost 5 bases, and 8 bases stayed unmatched.

This sequence joins TRBV20-1 and TRBJ2-3, with 16 bases fitting TRBD2. Unmatched junction bases numbered 7, after V lost 5 bases and J lost 2 bases. The length of the CDR3 is 17 residues. The germline V gene has CDR1 DFQATT and CDR2 SNEGSKA (reference sequence). CDR3 DNA: TGCAGTGCTTCGGGACTAGCGGGAGGGCCGGACACAGATACGCAGTATTTT. It yields the protein CSASGLAGGPDTDTQYF.

The CDR3 loop reads CASSLLANRETQYF. CDR3 DNA: TGCGCCAGCAGCTTGTTGGCTAATAGAGAGACCCAGTACTTC. The chain employs TRBV5-1 and TRBJ2-5; the D is unclear. The CDR3 has 14 residues. V gave up 1 base and J gave up 4 bases, with 11 bases separating them. The germline V gene has CDR1 SGHRS and CDR2 YFSETQ.

The rearrangement uses TRBV7-3 and TRBJ2-7, with D possibly matching TRBD2 (5 bases). The CDR3 covers 15 residues. In germline, CDR1 is SGHTA, CDR2 FQGTGA. The ends were cut back, 5 bases at V and 2 bases at J, with 16 bases in the middle. The CDR3: CASSPSGGLAYEQYF. The CDR3 nucleotides read TGTGCCAGCAGCCCCTCCGGCGGGCTGGCCTACGAGCAGTACTTC.

This chain uses TRBV20-1 with TRBJ1-5, with 8 nucleotides matching TRBD1. In germline, CDR1 is DFQATT, CDR2 SNEGSKA (reference sequence). CDR3 length: 16 residues. The J segment lost 0 bases and the V segment lost 3 bases, leaving 7 bases of the junction unmatched. The CDR3 region has the DNA TGCAGTGCTAGCGTGGGACAGGTGTATAGCAATCAGCCCCAGCATTTT. Amino acids: CSASVGQVYSNQPQHF.

V is TRBV20-1 and J is TRBJ2-1; 8 nucleotides match TRBD1. From germline, CDR1 is DFQATT and CDR2 SNEGSKA (reference sequence). The CDR3 has 15 amino acids. V was clipped by 3 bases and J by 6 bases; unmatched bases: 10. CDR3 sequence: CSASPEAGQVNEQFF. As DNA, the CDR3 is TGCAGTGCTAGTCCCGAGGCGGGACAGGTCAATGAGCAGTTCTTC.

The sample holds many counts of this clonotype. The V call is TRBV29-1, the J call TRBJ1-5; D gene ambiguous. The CDR3 contains 14 residues. Germline lookup yields CDR1 SQVTM and CDR2 ANQGSEA. Deletions cut 6 bases from V and 2 bases from J, with 14 bases between. The CDR3 region is CSVLEGYGNQPQHF. In nucleotides, the CDR3 is TGCAGCGTGCTCGAAGGGTATGGCAATCAGCCCCAGCATTTT. Filled out from reference TRBV29-1 and TRBJ1-5, the complete variable domain reads SAVISQKPSRDICQRGTSLTIQCQVDSQVTMMFWYRQQPGQSLTLIATANQGSEATYESGFVIDKFPISRPNLTFSTLTVSNMSPEDSSIYLCSVLEGYGNQPQHFGDGTRLSIL.

The chain carries TRBV7-2 and TRBJ2-4, with D unclear. V dropped 0 bases and J dropped 4 bases, with 10 bases sitting between them. Germline V gives CDR1 SGHTA, CDR2 FQGNSA. CDR3 size: 15 residues. In DNA, the CDR3 is TGTGCCAGCAGCTTAGCTCCGGAGTCAAAAAACATTCAGTACTTC. Translated, it gives CASSLAPESKNIQYF.

Details on this clonotype: Lacking the conserved final phenylalanine or tryptophan, this CDR3 likely reflects a read error. The chain combines TRBV20-1 with TRBJ2-5; weak D call: TRBD2 (7 bases). The CDR3 extends over 11 amino acids. Between the trimmed V and J ends, which lost 6 bases and 4 bases, there was a span of 9 bases. Germline lookup yields CDR1 DFQATT and CDR2 SNEGSKA (reference sequence). The CDR3 DNA reads as TGCAGTGCCCGGGGGGCAGAGACCCAGTACTTG. Amino acid sequence: CSARGAETQYL.

This clonotype was recorded many times. The rearrangement links TRBV24-1 to TRBJ2-2, with D tentatively TRBD2 (6 bases). The V end lost 4 bases, the J end lost 3 bases, and 8 bases lay between the germline ends. Looked up from germline, CDR1 is KGHDR and CDR2 is SFDVKD. The CDR3 is made up of 14 amino acids. The CDR3 here is CATSDTSHTGELFF. The CDR3 bases are TGTGCCACCAGTGACACTAGCCACACCGGGGAGCTGTTTTTT.

This clonotype was seen repeatedly, ten times or more. This chain links TRBV7-2 with TRBJ2-3, with D possibly TRBD2 on 6 matching bases. The CDR3 is made up of 17 amino acids. Germline V gives CDR1 SGHTA, CDR2 FQGNSA. The germline V and J ends were trimmed by 0 bases and 0 bases, with 13 bases remaining between them. The CDR3: CASSLARLASSTDTQYF. The CDR3 coding sequence is TGTGCCAGCAGCTTAGCGCGTCTAGCGAGTAGCACAGATACGCAGTATTTT.

The rearrangement uses TRBV20-1 and TRBJ2-4; 9 bases are a match to TRBD2. This CDR3 comprises 16 residues. V lost 6 bases and J lost 6; bases outside the gene matches: 15. The germline V gene has CDR1 DFQATT and CDR2 SNEGSKA (reference sequence). CDR3 region: CSASPLQRGDPNIQYF. CDR3 nucleotide sequence: TGCAGTGCGAGTCCCCTACAGCGGGGGGACCCAAACATTCAGTACTTC.

This clonotype was counted between two and nine times. V usage is TRBV6-6 and J usage is TRBJ2-7; the D is unclear. The V and J ends lost 5 bases and 2 bases respectively, with 10 bases between them. The CDR3 spans 13 residues. Germline V CDR1 and CDR2: MNHNY, SVGAGI (reference sequence). CDR3: CASSNTGTYEQYV. The CDR3 DNA follows: TGTGCCAGCAGTAATACTGGAACCTACGAGCAGTACGTC.

The J gene is TRBJ2-2, the V gene TRBV12-3 or TRBV12-4, with 16 bases lining up with TRBD2. The J segment lost 6 bases and the V segment lost 6 bases, leaving 10 bases of the junction unmatched. The CDR3 runs to 18 residues. The CDR3 region has the DNA TGTGCCAGCAGACCGGGACTAGCGGGAGGGGGAGGTTCCGGGGAGCTGTTTTTT. Amino acids: CASRPGLAGGGGSGELFF.

Comment on this clonotype: The germline gene is not matched at one end of the junction; a read error may be the cause. The chain employs TRBV6-5 and TRBJ1-5; D is unresolved. Germline V CDR1 and CDR2: MNHEY, SVGAGI. This CDR3 is 15 amino acids long. CDR3 protein: CASSYRSASNQPQHF. The CDR3 DNA sequence: TGTGCCAGCAGTTACAGGTCTGCTAGCAATCAGCCCCAGCATTTC.

This chain uses TRBV30 with TRBJ2-5; 8 nucleotides line up with TRBD1. This CDR3 is built from 16 residues. J gave up 2 bases and V 1 base, and 9 bases lay outside the gene matches. Per germline, CDR1 GTSNPN and CDR2 SVGIG (reference sequence). For the CDR3, the DNA is TGTGCCTGGAGTGCCGGCGGACAGGGACCACAAGAGACCCAGTACTTC. It encodes CAWSAGGQGPQETQYF.

The chain joins TRBV3-1 to TRBJ1-1; D call uncertain. Germline CDR1 and CDR2: LGHDT and YNNKEL (reference sequence). CDR3 length: 13 amino acids. The germline V and J ends were trimmed by 3 bases and 4 bases, with 9 bases remaining between them. The CDR3 reads CASSQVVGTEAFF. In nucleotides, the CDR3 is TGTGCCAGCAGCCAGGTGGTGGGCACTGAAGCTTTCTTT. The complete variable domain, with remaining parts taken from reference TRBV3-1 and TRBJ1-1, reads DTAVSQTPKYLVTQMGNDKSIKCEQNLGHDTMYWYKQDSKKFLKIMFSYNNKELIINETVPNRFSPKSPDKAHLNLHINSLELGDSAVYFCASSQVVGTEAFFGQGTRLTVV.

This clonotype turned up a few times. The V gene is TRBV5-1, the J gene TRBJ2-7; 9 positions match TRBD1. J gave up 4 bases and V 4 bases, and 9 bases lay outside the gene matches. This CDR3 is built from 15 residues. The germline V gene has CDR1 SGHRS and CDR2 YFSETQ. The chain's CDR3 is CASSGLGTGSYEQYF. In DNA form, the CDR3 reads TGCGCCAGCAGCGGCCTAGGGACAGGGTCATACGAGCAGTACTTC.

This clonotype was observed a few times. The chain uses TRBV2 and TRBJ2-1; D may be TRBD1 (5 bases). This CDR3 has 12 residues. In germline, CDR1 is SNHLY, CDR2 FYNNEI. V was clipped by 2 bases and J by 14 bases, with 13 bases between them. In DNA, the CDR3 is TGTGCCAGCAGTGAACTTCCGGACACGGAGTTCTTC. Its translation is CASSELPDTEFF.

J is TRBJ2-7 and V is TRBV20-1; 13 bases are shared with TRBD2. Germline V CDR1 and CDR2: DFQATT, SNEGSKA (reference sequence). Losses at the gene ends were 3 bases for V and 5 bases for J; bases not matched to a gene: 4. CDR3 length: 14 amino acids. The CDR3 loop reads CSASGTSGNHEQYF. CDR3 nucleotide sequence: TGCAGTGCTAGCGGGACTAGCGGGAACCACGAGCAGTACTTC.

The chain carries TRBV3-1 and TRBJ2-1, with D perhaps matching TRBD2 (5 bases). Trimming took off 0 bases at V and 15 bases at J, with 15 bases between the two ends. CDR1 and CDR2 from the germline V gene are LGHDT and YNNKEL (reference sequence). This CDR3 has 13 residues. The CDR3 nucleotides are TGTGCCAGCAGCCAAGAGGCGGGCACTAGGCCGTTCTTC. Its protein is CASSQEAGTRPFF.

This clonotype has only a few counts. The CDR3 nucleotides read TGTGCCAGCAGCCTCCAGAATAGCAATCAGCCCCAGCATTTT. Its translation is CASSLQNSNQPQHF. The V and J genes are TRBV12-3 or TRBV12-4 and TRBJ1-5; D is unclear. With 6 bases removed from V and 0 bases from J, the gap between germline ends came to 9 bases. The CDR3 covers 14 residues.

This chain uses TRBV27 with TRBJ2-3; the match to TRBD2 covers 10 bases. CDR3 length: 15 residues. CDR1 and CDR2 from the germline V gene are MNHEY and SMNVEV (reference sequence). J was trimmed by 3 bases and V by 2 bases; bases with no gene match: 2. The CDR3 DNA is TGTGCCAGCAGTTTAACTAGCGGGAAGACAGATACGCAGTATTTT. Protein product: CASSLTSGKTDTQYF.

This clonotype was seen repeatedly, ten times or more. In nucleotides, the CDR3 is TGTGCCAGCAGCCCCCGCGGGGGGCAGGGTAGCTCCTACAATGAGCAGTTCTTC. Translated, it gives CASSPRGGQGSSYNEQFF. This chain uses TRBV11-2 with TRBJ2-1; 8 bases line up with TRBD2. Trimming cost V 5 bases and J 0 bases; bases outside gene matches: 12. Germline-derived CDR1 and CDR2 are SGHAT and FQNNGV. This CDR3 is 18 amino acids long. Full variable domain (outside the CDR3, taken from reference TRBV11-2 and TRBJ2-1): EAGVAQSPRYKIIEKRQSVAFWCNPISGHATLYWYQQILGQGPKLLIQFQNNGVVDDSQLPKDRFSAERLKGVDSTLKIQPAKLEDSAVYLCASSPRGGQGSSYNEQFFGPGTRLTVL.

This clonotype was observed a few times. This sequence joins TRBV12-3 or TRBV12-4 and TRBJ2-3; D possibly corresponds to TRBD1 (5 bases). The V and J ends lost 3 bases and 0 bases respectively, with 13 bases between them. The CDR3 covers 16 residues. The DNA for the CDR3 is TGTGCCAGCAGTTTGAAGGGGTCCCCTAGCACAGATACGCAGTATTTT. Its protein product is CASSLKGSPSTDTQYF.

Here the CDR3 DNA reads TGCAGTGCTAGAGATCGAAGGAATCCCTCCCCGGGAAACACCATATATTTT. Translating gives CSARDRRNPSPGNTIYF. The chain uses TRBV20-1 and TRBJ1-3; D is uncertain. V was clipped by 0 bases and J by 4 bases, with 19 bases between them. The germline V gene has CDR1 DFQATT and CDR2 SNEGSKA (reference sequence). The CDR3 has 17 residues.